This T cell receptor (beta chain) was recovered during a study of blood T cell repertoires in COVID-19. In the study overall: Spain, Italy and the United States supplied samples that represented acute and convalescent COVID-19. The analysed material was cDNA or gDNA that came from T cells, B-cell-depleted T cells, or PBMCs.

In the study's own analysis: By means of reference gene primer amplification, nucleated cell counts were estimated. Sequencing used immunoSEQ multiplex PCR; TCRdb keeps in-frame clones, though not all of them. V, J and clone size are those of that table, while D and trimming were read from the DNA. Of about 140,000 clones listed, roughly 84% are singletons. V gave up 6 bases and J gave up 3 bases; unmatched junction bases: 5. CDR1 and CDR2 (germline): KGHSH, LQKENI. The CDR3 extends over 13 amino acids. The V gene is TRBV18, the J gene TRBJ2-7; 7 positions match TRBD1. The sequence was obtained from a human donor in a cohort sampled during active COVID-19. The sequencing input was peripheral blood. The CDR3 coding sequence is TGTGCCAGCTCTACAGGGGCATTCTACGAGCAGTACTTC. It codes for CASSTGAFYEQYF.